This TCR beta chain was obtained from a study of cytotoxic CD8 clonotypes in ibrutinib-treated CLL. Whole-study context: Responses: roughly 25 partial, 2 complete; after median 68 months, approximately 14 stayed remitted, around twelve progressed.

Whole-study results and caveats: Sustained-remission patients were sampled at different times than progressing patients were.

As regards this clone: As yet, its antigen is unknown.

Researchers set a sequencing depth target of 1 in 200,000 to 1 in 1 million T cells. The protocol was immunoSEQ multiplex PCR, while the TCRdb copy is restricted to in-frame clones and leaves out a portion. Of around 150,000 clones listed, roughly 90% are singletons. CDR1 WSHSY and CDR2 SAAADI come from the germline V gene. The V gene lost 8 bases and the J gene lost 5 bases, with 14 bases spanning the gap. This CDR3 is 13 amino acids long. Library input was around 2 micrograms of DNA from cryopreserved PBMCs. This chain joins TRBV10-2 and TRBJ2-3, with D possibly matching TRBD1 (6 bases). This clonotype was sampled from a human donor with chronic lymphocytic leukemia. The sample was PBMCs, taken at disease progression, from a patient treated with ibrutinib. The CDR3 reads CASGFGGIDTQYF. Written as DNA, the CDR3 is TGCGCCAGCGGGTTTGGGGGCATAGATACGCAGTATTTT.